Shown below are 30 T cell receptor beta chains from a single sample sequenced in a study of T cells in Graves' hyperthyroidism and ophthalmopathy. Researchers amplified the TCR beta CDR3 regions from RNA transcripts. An initial round of RT-PCR targeting the TCR CDR3 relied on the HTBI primer set. TCRdb called the multiplex PCR reads again in MiXCR, with one record for every CDR3 protein. The table includes over 700,000 distinct CDR3 sequences, approximately 40% detected once. The sample was blood. The receptor source for this set is a woman between 40 and 50 years old with Graves' hyperthyroidism.

There are many counts of this clonotype. This chain uses TRBV11-2 with TRBJ1-4; perhaps TRBD1 as D (6 bases). Between the trimmed V and J ends, which lost 5 bases and 8 bases, there was a span of 15 bases. The germline gives CDR1 SGHAT, CDR2 FQNNGV. The CDR3 spans 14 residues. CDR3 in amino acids: CASSPGLTGEKLFF. CDR3 DNA: TGTGCCAGCAGCCCGGGACTAACAGGGGAAAAACTGTTTTTT.

This chain uses TRBV6-1 with TRBJ1-1; no clear D. Trimming removed 5 bases at V and 11 bases at J, with 15 bases between. Germline assignment: CDR1 MNHNS and CDR2 SASEGT. The CDR3 totals 12 residues. CDR3 sequence (DNA): TGTGCCAGCAGTTACTCAGAAGGGAGGGCTTTCTTT. As protein: CASSYSEGRAFF.

This clonotype has a handful of counts. The chain joins TRBV12-3 or TRBV12-4 to TRBJ1-3; 8 nucleotides agree with TRBD1. This CDR3 comprises 17 residues. Losses at the gene ends were 6 bases for V and 0 bases for J; bases not matched to a gene: 10. The CDR3 protein is CASSRKTGAFSGNTIYF. CDR3 bases: TGTGCCAGCAGCCGAAAGACAGGGGCCTTCTCTGGAAACACCATATATTTT.

This clonotype appeared many times. The rearrangement joins TRBV6-6 to TRBJ1-2; no clear D gene. The germline V gene encodes CDR1 MNHNY and CDR2 SVGAGI (reference sequence). The CDR3 contains 13 residues. V was shortened by 6 bases and J by 2 bases, with 10 bases between the two germline ends. The DNA for the CDR3 is TGTGCCAGCAGAGGTACAGAGAACTATGGCTACACCTTC. It codes for CASRGTENYGYTF.

By sample fraction, this clonotype is medium-sized. The gene calls are TRBV2 and TRBJ1-5, with 8 bases that match TRBD1. Germline V gene sequence: CDR1 SNHLY, CDR2 FYNNEI. This CDR3 has 15 residues. The trim removed 6 bases at V and 4 bases at J, leaving 8 bases unmatched. The CDR3 is CASSEGTGANQPQHF. As DNA, the CDR3 is TGTGCCAGCAGCGAGGGGACAGGAGCAAATCAGCCCCAGCATTTT.

This chain uses TRBV20-1 with TRBJ2-2; 8 bases are shared with TRBD2. This CDR3 region has 17 residues. V lost 0 bases to trimming and J lost 4 bases; unmatched junction nucleotides: 10. From germline, CDR1 is DFQATT and CDR2 SNEGSKA (reference sequence). Here the CDR3 DNA reads TGCAGTGCTAGAGATCCCGACGCGGGAGGTGGCACCGGGGAGCTGTTTTTT. Protein product: CSARDPDAGGGTGELFF.

The chain is built from TRBV25-1 and TRBJ2-7; a possible D gene is TRBD1 (6 bases). Germline lookup yields CDR1 MGHDK and CDR2 SYGVNS. The CDR3 length is 14 residues. The CDR3, as DNA: TGTGCTAACAGTCGGGGACACAGCTCCTACGAGCAGTACTTC. Translating it yields CANSRGHSSYEQYF.

The rearrangement links TRBV20-1 to TRBJ2-7; TRBD1 is a possible D gene (8 bases). This CDR3 region has 15 residues. The ends were cut back, 0 bases at V and 3 bases at J, with 15 bases in the middle. Germline CDR1 reads DFQATT; CDR2 reads SNEGSKA (reference sequence). CDR3 residues: CSARDLTGDYYEQYF. In nucleotides, the CDR3 is TGCAGTGCTAGAGATTTGACAGGGGACTACTACGAGCAGTACTTC.

This clonotype was seen ten or more times. The J gene is TRBJ1-2, the V gene TRBV19, with a weak D call TRBD1 (5 bases). This CDR3 contains 14 residues. CDR1 LNHDA and CDR2 SQIVND come from the germline V gene (reference sequence). Trimming stripped 8 bases from V and 5 bases from J, with 18 bases between. Here the CDR3 DNA reads TGTGCCAGTCATAACCTGCTACAGGTTTATGGCTACACCTTC. It specifies CASHNLLQVYGYTF. The variable domain in full, completed from reference TRBV19 and TRBJ1-2, reads DGGITQSPKYLFRKEGQNVTLSCEQNLNHDAMYWYRQDPGQGLRLIYYSQIVNDFQKGDIAEGYSVSREKKESFPLTVTSAQKNPTAFYLCASHNLLQVYGYTFGSGTRLTVV.

V is TRBV4-3 and J is TRBJ2-2, with D perhaps matching TRBD1 (6 bases). V dropped 0 bases and J dropped 7 bases, with 15 bases sitting between them. Germline V CDR1 and CDR2: LGHNA, YSLEER. The CDR3 extends over 16 amino acids. The CDR3 coding sequence is TGCGCCAGCAGCCAAGATCAGGGGCCCACCGTCGGGGAGCTGTTTTTT. Translation: CASSQDQGPTVGELFF.

The table lists this clonotype with many counts. The rearrangement uses TRBV12-3 or TRBV12-4 and TRBJ2-2; a possible D gene is TRBD1 (6 bases). The CDR3 extends over 15 amino acids. Deletions cut 3 bases from V and 4 bases from J, with 12 bases between. CDR3 amino acids: CASSFGDILTGELFF. The CDR3 DNA reads TGTGCCAGCAGTTTCGGGGACATTCTCACCGGGGAGCTGTTTTTT.

V gene TRBV28 combines with J gene TRBJ1-6, with D unresolved. V shed 5 bases and J shed 10 bases, with 9 bases lying between them. Germline V CDR1 and CDR2: MDHEN, SYDVKM. The CDR3 totals 12 residues. The DNA for the CDR3 is TGTGCCAGCAGTCCTGAGTACTCACCCCTCCACTTT. Protein product: CASSPEYSPLHF.

V and J are TRBV4-3 and TRBJ2-7, with D possibly being TRBD2 (5 bases). The germline V gene has CDR1 LGHNA and CDR2 YSLEER. This CDR3 has 16 amino acids. With 0 bases removed from V and 3 bases from J, the gap between germline ends came to 15 bases. This CDR3 is CASSQDLTGKGYEQYF. CDR3 sequence (DNA): TGCGCCAGCAGCCAAGATTTAACGGGAAAGGGCTACGAGCAGTACTTC.

Many counts were recorded for this clonotype. The V and J genes are TRBV2 and TRBJ1-1, with TRBD1 matching over 7 bases. V shed 6 bases, J shed 3 bases, and the junction held 10 bases outside the gene matches. The CDR3 loop spans 15 amino acids. Germline V gene lookup returns CDR1 SNHLY and CDR2 FYNNEI. The DNA for the CDR3 is TGTGCCAGCAGCCTTAGGGAGGGGGCGGACACTGAAGCTTTCTTT. It is translated as CASSLREGADTEAFF.

This clonotype was counted many times. The chain has TRBV7-2 and TRBJ1-3; possibly TRBD1 for D (5 bases). Germline V lookup: CDR1 SGHTA, CDR2 FQGNSA. The V end was cut by 1 base, the J end by 4 bases, with 14 bases between. There are 16 residues in the CDR3. The CDR3 coding sequence is TGTGCCAGCAGCTTAGTTGGGACCCAGTCCGGAAACACCATATATTTT. It yields the protein CASSLVGTQSGNTIYF.

Turning to this clonotype: The DNA is left out, because the CDR3 cannot be placed on it with certainty; the CDR3 is given as TCRdb lists it. The J gene is TRBJ2-2, the V gene TRBV9; the table's D call, TRBD1, has no DNA check behind it. Germline V CDR1 and CDR2: SGDLS, YYNGEE. The CDR3 is 22 amino acids long, termini counted. The CDR3 is CASSAAGANVLTFGAGTGELFF.

The chain links TRBV6-5 to TRBJ2-7; D remains unclear. The CDR3 consists of 11 residues. The V and J ends lost 8 bases and 5 bases respectively, with 10 bases between them. Germline CDR1 MNHEY, CDR2 SVGAGI. CDR3 DNA: TGTGCCAGCGCCAGGAGCCACGAGCAGTACTTC. Encoded protein: CASARSHEQYF.

V is TRBV12-3 or TRBV12-4 and J is TRBJ1-3, with D perhaps TRBD1 (6 bases). V lost 5 bases and J lost 1, with 12 bases in between. This CDR3 is 15 amino acids long. The CDR3 protein is CASSIEQGSGNTIYF. The CDR3, as DNA: TGTGCCAGCAGTATAGAGCAGGGGTCTGGAAACACCATATATTTT.

This sequence joins TRBV6-5 and TRBJ1-1; TRBD1 matches 7 bases. Trimming removed 8 bases from V and 4 bases from J; junction bases left unmatched: 10. Germline lookup yields CDR1 MNHEY and CDR2 SVGAGI. The CDR3 has 14 amino acids. DNA of the CDR3: TGTGCCAGCGGCTCATGGGCAGGGGGCACTGAAGCTTTCTTT. Residues: CASGSWAGGTEAFF.

There are a few counts of this clonotype. The genes are TRBV6-6 and TRBJ1-5; D is ambiguous. With 2 bases removed from V and 11 bases from J, the gap between germline ends came to 22 bases. Looked up from germline, CDR1 is MNHNY and CDR2 is SVGAGI (reference sequence). This CDR3 is built from 16 residues. CDR3 nucleotides: TGTGCCAGCAGTTACGCGTTGTGGGGATCAGATAGGGCCCAGCATTTT. This sequence encodes CASSYALWGSDRAQHF.

Many counts were recorded for this clonotype. V and J are TRBV6-5 and TRBJ1-6, with D unresolved. Trimming took 0 bases from V and 6 from J, leaving 12 bases between them. Germline CDR1 is MNHEY and CDR2 is SVGAGI. CDR3 length: 16 amino acids. CDR3 residues: CASSYSIVLGNSPLHF. In DNA form, the CDR3 reads TGTGCCAGCAGTTACTCGATCGTGTTGGGTAATTCACCCCTCCACTTT.

The gene calls are TRBV20-1 and TRBJ1-5; D unresolved. The CDR3 has 13 amino acids. Germline-derived CDR1 and CDR2 are DFQATT and SNEGSKA (reference sequence). Trimming cost V 6 bases and J 14 bases, with 23 bases left between them. The CDR3 spells CSACSFSGSTEHF. The DNA of the CDR3 is TGCAGTGCCTGCTCATTTAGCGGGAGCACCGAGCATTTT.

This clonotype has ten or more counts. The rearrangement uses TRBV19 and TRBJ2-2; weak D call: TRBD1 (5 bases). The CDR3 spans 15 residues. CDR1 LNHDA and CDR2 SQIVND come from the germline V gene (reference sequence). The ends were cut back, 10 bases at V and 14 bases at J, with 29 bases in the middle. In DNA, the CDR3 is TGTGCCACCCGGCCCAGGGAATCAACTACAATAGGACTGTTTTTT. It specifies CATRPRESTTIGLFF. Filled out from reference TRBV19 and TRBJ2-2, the complete variable domain reads DGGITQSPKYLFRKEGQNVTLSCEQNLNHDAMYWYRQDPGQGLRLIYYSQIVNDFQKGDIAEGYSVSREKKESFPLTVTSAQKNPTAFYLCATRPRESTTIGLFFGEGSRLTVL.

As concerns this clonotype: One base away lies a much larger clone, so this may be a sequencing read error. The chain employs TRBV7-2 and TRBJ1-2; D might be TRBD1 (6 bases). This CDR3 spans 14 amino acids. CDR1 is SGHTA, CDR2 FQGNSA, per germline. CDR3 sequence: CANSARTANYGYTF. CDR3 coding DNA: TGTGCCAACAGCGCGAGGACAGCTAACTATGGCTACACCTTC.

In its sample, this clonotype was seen a few times. The rearrangement links TRBV7-3 to TRBJ1-2; tentative D call: TRBD1 (6 bases). Trimming stripped 5 bases from V and 3 bases from J, with 13 bases between. The germline V gene has CDR1 SGHTA and CDR2 FQGTGA. This CDR3 is 14 amino acids long. The CDR3 loop is CASSQGGGDYGYTF. CDR3 in DNA: TGTGCCAGCAGCCAAGGGGGGGGCGACTATGGCTACACCTTC.

The chain is built from TRBV6-5 and TRBJ1-5; D is possibly TRBD1 (5 bases). V gave up 7 bases and J gave up 1 base, with 8 bases separating them. Per the germline V gene, CDR1 is MNHEY and CDR2 is SVGAGI. CDR3 length: 13 amino acids. As DNA, the CDR3 is TGTGCCAGCACCAAGGGGAGCAATCAGCCCCAGCATTTT. It is translated as CASTKGSNQPQHF.

This clonotype has only a few counts. Being one base from a much bigger clone, this may be a read error. The V gene is TRBV7-6, the J gene TRBJ1-3; 7 nucleotides agree with TRBD1. Germline V lookup: CDR1 SGHVS, CDR2 FNYEAQ. The CDR3 is made up of 15 amino acids. Unmatched junction bases numbered 1, after V lost 0 bases and J lost 2 bases. CDR3 sequence (DNA): TGTGCCAGCAGCTTAGCGCAGGGGGCTGGAAACACCATATATTTT. Amino acids: CASSLAQGAGNTIYF.

In this sample, this clonotype turned up a few times. The rearrangement links TRBV7-9 to TRBJ1-5; D is possibly TRBD1 (5 bases). The germline V gene has CDR1 SEHNR and CDR2 FQNEAQ (reference sequence). The CDR3 spans 16 residues. Trimming shortened V by 5 bases and J by 3 bases, and 17 bases separated the two germline ends. The CDR3 DNA is TGTGCCAGCAGCCCGAGCACCGGCAGGGCCAATCAGCCCCAGCATTTT. It yields the protein CASSPSTGRANQPQHF. Complete variable domain (other parts from reference TRBV7-9 and TRBJ1-5): DTGVSQNPRHKITKRGQNVTFRCDPISEHNRLYWYRQTLGQGPEFLTYFQNEAQLEKSRLLSDRFSAERPKGSFSTLEIQRTEQGDSAMYLCASSPSTGRANQPQHFGDGTRLSIL.

This clonotype occurred many times. The chain recombines TRBV12-3 or TRBV12-4 with TRBJ2-5; the match to TRBD2 covers 7 bases. CDR3 length: 13 amino acids. The J segment lost 5 bases and the V segment lost 2 bases, leaving 2 bases of the junction unmatched. CDR3: CASSLIGGETQYF. In nucleotides, the CDR3 is TGTGCCAGCAGTTTAATCGGGGGGGAGACCCAGTACTTC.

This clonotype was found many times. The CDR3 DNA reads as TGTGCCAGCAGCGTAGTCAGGGGGAACACTGAAGCTTTCTTT. This codes for CASSVVRGNTEAFF. J is TRBJ1-1 and V is TRBV9; D perhaps matches TRBD1 (6 bases). CDR3 size: 14 residues. The V gene's germline CDR1 is SGDLS and CDR2 YYNGEE. Trimming pared 0 bases from V and 1 base from J, leaving 7 bases between.